This T cell receptor (beta chain) was sequenced during a study of memory CD4+ T cells and cytomegalovirus serostatus. V lost 1 base to trimming and J lost 7 bases, with 11 bases between them. Germline CDR1 and CDR2: MGHRA and YSYEKL. There are 14 residues in the CDR3. The sort gate was single viable CD3+CD4+CD8-CD45RO+ cells for memory CD4+ T cells. TCRdb's table, derived via immunoSEQ multiplex PCR, lists solely in-frame clones and lacks some. Counted here are about 75,000 clones, about 73% occurring once; the ten biggest clones make up just over 2.5%. The TCR originated in an adult in good health and CMV-seropositive. The chain recombines TRBV4-1 with TRBJ2-4, with D hard to call. Source material: memory CD4+ T cells from blood. The CDR3 loop reads CASSQVVVGNIQYF. The CDR3 DNA reads as TGCGCCAGCAGCCAAGTAGTCGTCGGGAACATTCAGTACTTC.